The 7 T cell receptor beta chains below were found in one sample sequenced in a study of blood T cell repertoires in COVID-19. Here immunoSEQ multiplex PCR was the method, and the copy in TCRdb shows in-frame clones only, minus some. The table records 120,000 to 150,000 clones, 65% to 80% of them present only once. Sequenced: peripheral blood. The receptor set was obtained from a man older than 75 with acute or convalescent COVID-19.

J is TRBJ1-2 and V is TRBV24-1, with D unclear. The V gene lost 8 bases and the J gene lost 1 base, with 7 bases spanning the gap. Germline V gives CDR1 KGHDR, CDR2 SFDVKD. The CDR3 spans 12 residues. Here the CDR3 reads CATNDGNYGYTF. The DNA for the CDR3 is TGTGCCACCAATGACGGTAACTATGGCTACACCTTC.

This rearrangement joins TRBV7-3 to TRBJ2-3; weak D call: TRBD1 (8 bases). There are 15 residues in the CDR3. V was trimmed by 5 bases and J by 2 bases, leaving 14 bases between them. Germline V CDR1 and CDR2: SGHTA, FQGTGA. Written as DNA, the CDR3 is TGTGCCAGCAGCACAGGGGGGGGATACACAGATACGCAGTATTTT. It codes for CASSTGGGYTDTQYF.

CDR3 DNA: TGTGCCTGGAGTCCAGGCCGGACAGCCCCATGGCCTGAGCAGTTCTTC. Amino acid sequence: CAWSPGRTAPWPEQFF. The gene calls are TRBV30 and TRBJ2-1; the D gene is possibly TRBD1 (6 bases). V lost 2 bases and J lost 9, with 23 bases in between. This CDR3 has 16 amino acids. CDR1 is GTSNPN and CDR2 is SVGIG in the germline V gene (reference sequence).

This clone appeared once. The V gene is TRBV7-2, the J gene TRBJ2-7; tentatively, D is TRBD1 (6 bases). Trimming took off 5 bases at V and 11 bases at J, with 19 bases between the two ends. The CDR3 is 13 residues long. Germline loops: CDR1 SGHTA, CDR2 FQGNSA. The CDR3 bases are TGTGCCAGCAGCCGCGATGAGAGGGGGATCGAGTACTTC. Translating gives CASSRDERGIEYF.

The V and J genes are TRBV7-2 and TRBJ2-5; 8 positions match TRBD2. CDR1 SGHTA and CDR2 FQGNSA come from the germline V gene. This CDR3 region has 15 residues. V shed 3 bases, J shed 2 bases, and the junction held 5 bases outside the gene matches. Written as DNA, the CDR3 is TGTGCCAGCAGCTTTATGCGGGGGGCACAAGAGACCCAGTACTTC. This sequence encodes CASSFMRGAQETQYF.

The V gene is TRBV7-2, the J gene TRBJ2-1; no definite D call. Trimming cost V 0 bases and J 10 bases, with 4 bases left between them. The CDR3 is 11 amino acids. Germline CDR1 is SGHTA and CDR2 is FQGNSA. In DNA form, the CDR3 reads TGTGCCAGCAGCTTAGCCCGGGAGCAGTTCTTC. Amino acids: CASSLAREQFF.

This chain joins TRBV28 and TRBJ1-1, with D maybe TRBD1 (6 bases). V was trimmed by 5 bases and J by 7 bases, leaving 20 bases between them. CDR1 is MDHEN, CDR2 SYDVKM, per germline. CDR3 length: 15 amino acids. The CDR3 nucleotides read TGTGCCAGCAGTCCCCCCCGAACAGGGATCCATGAAGCTTTCTTT. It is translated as CASSPPRTGIHEAFF.